The 31 T cell receptor beta chains in this list originate from one sample, sequenced in a study of blood T cell repertoires in COVID-19 (TCRdb year 2020). Library method: the immunoSEQ multiplex PCR assay. TCRdb provides this immuneACCESS table in a form limited to in-frame rearrangements. Some clones are lacking; in checked studies, under half of them reflect an unresolved V gene, and why the rest are absent is not known. Here the sample has 250,000 to 300,000 clones; approximately 90% occur a single time. In total, the top ten clones hold 5.5% to 8.5% of the sample. Input material: peripheral blood. All receptors come from a woman in her twenties or thirties who had recovered from COVID-19.

V and J are TRBV11-2 and TRBJ1-5; the D gene is possibly TRBD1 (5 bases). V shed 1 base and J shed 5 bases, with 12 bases lying between them. The CDR3 has 15 residues. Germline CDR1 is SGHAT and CDR2 is FQNNGV. In DNA form, the CDR3 reads TGTGCCAGCAGCTTAGGAACGGGGGGGTATCAGCCCCAGCATTTT. The encoded protein is CASSLGTGGYQPQHF.

This chain connects TRBV7-9 to TRBJ2-3, with a possible D match to TRBD1 (5 bases). V gave up 1 base and J gave up 1 base, with 9 bases separating them. The germline CDR1 and CDR2 sequences are SEHNR and FQNEAQ (reference sequence). The CDR3 contains 15 residues. CDR3 DNA: TGTGCCAGCAGCTTAGAGGGGTTTCGCACAGATACGCAGTATTTT. Protein: CASSLEGFRTDTQYF.

The chain recombines TRBV30 with TRBJ1-2; 9 bases agree with TRBD1. There are 13 residues in the CDR3. Germline V CDR1 and CDR2: GTSNPN, SVGIG (reference sequence). J gave up 7 bases and V 2 bases, and 5 bases lay outside the gene matches. CDR3 DNA sequence: TGTGCCTGGAGTTTATCGGACAGGGGTGGCTACACCTTC. It codes for CAWSLSDRGGYTF.

The V call is TRBV7-8, the J call TRBJ1-5; 8 positions agree with TRBD1. Germline CDR1 is SGHVS and CDR2 is FQNEAQ. Unmatched junction bases numbered 5, after V lost 1 base and J lost 3 bases. The CDR3 consists of 16 residues. The CDR3 DNA reads as TGTGCCAGCAGCTTAGTGCAGGGGGCTAACAATCAGCCCCAGCATTTT. As protein: CASSLVQGANNQPQHF.

The genes are TRBV5-1 and TRBJ2-3; a possible D gene is TRBD2 (6 bases). V shed 7 bases and J shed 6 bases, with 6 bases lying between them. The CDR3 covers 10 residues. Germline-derived CDR1 and CDR2 are SGHRS and YFSETQ. CDR3 sequence reads: CASGGDTQYF. CDR3 coding DNA: TGCGCCAGCGGGGGGGATACGCAGTATTTT.

V is TRBV28 and J is TRBJ2-7; D unresolved. The CDR3 length is 12 residues. In germline, CDR1 is MDHEN, CDR2 SYDVKM. Trimming shortened V by 5 bases and J by 5 bases, and 10 bases separated the two germline ends. DNA of the CDR3: TGTGCCAGCAGTCTACGGCAGGACGAGCAGTACTTC. It codes for CASSLRQDEQYF.

The chain combines TRBV5-1 with TRBJ1-1; 9 positions agree with TRBD1. Germline V gene data show CDR1 as SGHRS and CDR2 as YFSETQ. J lost 8 bases, V lost 0 bases, and 2 bases had no gene match. This CDR3 is built from 13 residues. This chain's CDR3 is CASSLEQGAEAFF. The CDR3 region has the DNA TGCGCCAGCAGCTTGGAACAGGGGGCAGAAGCTTTCTTT.

The V call is TRBV5-1, the J call TRBJ2-1; a possible D gene is TRBD1 (5 bases). The V end lost 0 bases, the J end lost 4 bases, and 11 bases lay between the germline ends. Germline CDR1 and CDR2: SGHRS and YFSETQ. The CDR3 has 15 amino acids. The CDR3 nucleotides read TGCGCCAGCAGCTTGGTGGCCGGACAATACAATGAGCAGTTCTTC. It translates to CASSLVAGQYNEQFF.

This chain uses TRBV14 with TRBJ2-7; the D gene is possibly TRBD2 (6 bases). Per the germline V gene, CDR1 is SGHDN and CDR2 is FVKESK. The CDR3 is 14 amino acids. Trimming left V 8 bases short and J 3 bases short, with 17 bases between. CDR3 nucleotides: TGTGCCAGCGGGCCGTGGGGACTTCACTACGAGCAGTACTTC. Translating gives CASGPWGLHYEQYF.

The V gene is TRBV28, the J gene TRBJ2-7; 7 nucleotides line up with TRBD2. This CDR3 contains 15 residues. The germline gives CDR1 MDHEN, CDR2 SYDVKM. The ends lost 5 bases at V and 0 bases at J; junction bases unmatched: 7. Here the CDR3 reads CASSPRGDPSYEQYF. The DNA for the CDR3 is TGTGCCAGCAGTCCCCGGGGGGACCCCTCCTACGAGCAGTACTTC.

As concerns this clone: Mismatch with germline at one junction end may stem from a read error. The chain uses TRBV7-2 and TRBJ2-5; TRBD2 agrees at 7 bases. This CDR3 region has 16 residues. Looked up from germline, CDR1 is SGHTA and CDR2 is FQGNSA. This chain's CDR3 is CASSLGSGVGQATQYF. CDR3 DNA sequence: TGTGCCAGCAGCTTAGGGAGCGGGGTTGGCCAAGCGACCCAGTACTTC.

The rearrangement joins TRBV7-3 to TRBJ2-2; 7 bases match TRBD1. The CDR3 contains 14 residues. Germline assignment: CDR1 SGHTA and CDR2 FQGTGA. V shed 6 bases and J 6 bases; nucleotides not matched to a gene: 7. DNA of the CDR3: TGTGCCAGCAGTTTCCAGCAGGGGGCCGGGGAGCTGTTTTTT. Protein: CASSFQQGAGELFF.

The chain recombines TRBV19 with TRBJ1-3; possibly TRBD1 for D (5 bases). The CDR3 has 15 residues. V was trimmed by 5 bases and J by 0 bases, leaving 11 bases between them. Per germline, CDR1 LNHDA and CDR2 SQIVND (reference sequence). In DNA, the CDR3 is TGTGCCAGTAGTTTCGGACATTTCTCTGGAAACACCATATATTTT. Translating gives CASSFGHFSGNTIYF. Using reference TRBV19 and TRBJ1-3 for the parts outside the CDR3, the full variable domain is DGGITQSPKYLFRKEGQNVTLSCEQNLNHDAMYWYRQDPGQGLRLIYYSQIVNDFQKGDIAEGYSVSREKKESFPLTVTSAQKNPTAFYLCASSFGHFSGNTIYFGEGSWLTVV.

Concerning this clone itself: The sample has other DNA sequences that encode this CDR3 too. The CDR3 here is CATSRDRGSGNTIYF. In DNA, the CDR3 is TGTGCCACCAGCAGAGATAGGGGGTCTGGAAACACCATATATTTT. V and J are TRBV15 and TRBJ1-3, with TRBD1 as a possible D gene (6 bases). CDR3 size: 15 residues. V shed 0 bases and J shed 1 base, with 7 bases lying between them. Germline lookup yields CDR1 LNHNV and CDR2 YYDKDF (reference sequence).

V and J are TRBV11-3 and TRBJ1-6; 7 nucleotides line up with TRBD1. J gave up 7 bases and V 0 bases, and 9 bases lay outside the gene matches. The CDR3 length is 17 residues. From germline, CDR1 is SGHNT and CDR2 YENEEA. This chain's CDR3 is CASSLDSVGQANSPLHF. Written as DNA, the CDR3 is TGTGCCAGCAGCTTAGATTCTGTCGGACAGGCGAATTCACCCCTCCACTTT.

The chain combines TRBV5-1 with TRBJ1-1, with 7 bases matching TRBD1. This CDR3 contains 13 residues. CDR1 is SGHRS and CDR2 is YFSETQ in the germline V gene. The V gene end was trimmed by 3 bases and the J gene end by 5 bases; junction bases not matched to a gene: 4. In DNA, the CDR3 is TGCGCCAGCAGCTCGCCCAGGGGGACTGAAGCTTTCTTT. Protein: CASSSPRGTEAFF.

The chain couples TRBV5-1 to TRBJ1-5; possibly TRBD1 for D (5 bases). V was trimmed by 1 base and J by 6 bases, leaving 14 bases between them. The CDR3 extends over 15 amino acids. CDR1 and CDR2 from the germline V gene are SGHRS and YFSETQ. The CDR3, as DNA: TGCGCCAGCAGCTTGTCTGGGCTAAGGGGTCAGCCCCAGCATTTT. Translated, it gives CASSLSGLRGQPQHF.

This chain uses TRBV5-6 with TRBJ1-1, with TRBD1 as a possible D gene (5 bases). The V end lost 2 bases, the J end lost 3 bases, and 11 bases lay between the germline ends. Germline CDR1 reads SGHDT; CDR2 reads YYEEEE. The CDR3 runs 14 residues. This chain's CDR3 is CASSFTLGDTEAFF. The CDR3 DNA is TGTGCCAGCAGCTTCACTCTAGGGGACACTGAAGCTTTCTTT.

The V and J genes are TRBV4-2 and TRBJ1-2; no definite D call. Trimming shortened V by 0 bases and J by 5 bases, and 10 bases separated the two germline ends. The CDR3 is made up of 14 amino acids. The germline V gene has CDR1 LGHNA and CDR2 YNFKEQ. CDR3 in amino acids: CASSQDRKAYGYTF. CDR3 DNA: TGTGCCAGCAGCCAAGATCGGAAAGCGTATGGCTACACCTTC.

The chain uses TRBV7-8 and TRBJ2-2; 9 nucleotides agree with TRBD1. The V segment lost 8 bases and the J segment 6 bases; nucleotides outside the gene matches: 7. Germline CDR1 is SGHVS and CDR2 is FQNEAQ. This CDR3 has 14 amino acids. CDR3 in amino acids: CASGGTGSPGELFF. The CDR3 nucleotides are TGTGCCAGCGGGGGGACAGGGTCCCCCGGGGAGCTGTTTTTT.

This clone was found a few times. This chain joins TRBV5-1 and TRBJ1-2; D remains unclear. The V gene's germline CDR1 is SGHRS and CDR2 YFSETQ. The CDR3 contains 14 residues. Trimming took 1 base from V and 4 from J, leaving 11 bases between them. DNA of the CDR3: TGCGCCAGCAGCTTGAGGTCCTCGGGCTATGGCTACACCTTC. Encoded protein: CASSLRSSGYGYTF.

The chain recombines TRBV5-5 with TRBJ2-2, with D tentatively TRBD2 (5 bases). Germline CDR1 reads SGHKS; CDR2 reads YYEKEE (reference sequence). V shed 8 bases and J shed 4 bases, with 15 bases lying between them. The CDR3 is 14 amino acids. The DNA of the CDR3 is TGTGCCAGTTTATATCGGGATTTCACCGGGGAGCTGTTTTTT. This translates into CASLYRDFTGELFF.

The J gene is TRBJ2-1, the V gene TRBV28; TRBD1 matches at 9 bases. Trimming cost V 4 bases and J 5 bases; bases outside gene matches: 9. This CDR3 region has 16 residues. The V gene's germline CDR1 is MDHEN and CDR2 SYDVKM. CDR3 region: CASSSPGQGGHNEQFF. The CDR3 DNA reads TGTGCCAGCAGTTCCCCGGGACAGGGAGGCCACAATGAGCAGTTCTTC.

This clone was seen only a few times. The chain joins TRBV7-9 to TRBJ2-5; D is undetermined. Trimming left V 5 bases short and J 4 bases short, with 17 bases between. Looked up from germline, CDR1 is SEHNR and CDR2 is FQNEAQ (reference sequence). The CDR3 covers 15 residues. In DNA, the CDR3 is TGTGCCAGCAGCCCGCCCTTTCGGGTCGGAGAGACCCAGTACTTC. It codes for CASSPPFRVGETQYF.

This clone came up a few times. This chain links TRBV10-3 with TRBJ1-1, with TRBD1 as a possible D gene (6 bases). CDR3 length equals 14 residues. Trimming removed 7 bases at V and 0 bases at J, with 12 bases between. In germline, CDR1 is ENHRY, CDR2 SYGVKD. Here the CDR3 reads CAIIAGDMNTEAFF. The CDR3 bases are TGTGCCATCATTGCGGGGGACATGAACACTGAAGCTTTCTTT.

The chain recombines TRBV6-6 with TRBJ1-1, with 10 bases matching TRBD1. The CDR3 runs 16 residues. The germline CDR1 and CDR2 sequences are MNHNY and SVGAGI (reference sequence). V lost 5 bases to trimming and J lost 7 bases; unmatched junction nucleotides: 13. The CDR3 is CASSPWTGGGLSEAFF. In nucleotides, the CDR3 is TGTGCCAGCAGTCCTTGGACAGGGGGAGGTTTGAGTGAAGCTTTCTTT.

In its sample, this clone was seen a few times. The rearrangement joins TRBV5-1 to TRBJ1-1, with 8 bases fitting TRBD1. Germline CDR1 SGHRS, CDR2 YFSETQ. V shed 2 bases and J 1 base; nucleotides not matched to a gene: 4. This CDR3 is 15 amino acids long. The CDR3 DNA is TGCGCCAGCAGCTTACCCGGGACAGGGAACACTGAAGCTTTCTTT. Amino acids: CASSLPGTGNTEAFF.

In this sample, this clone turned up once. V and J are TRBV11-2 and TRBJ2-1; D is uncertain. Germline assignment: CDR1 SGHAT and CDR2 FQNNGV. The CDR3 runs 13 residues. Between the trimmed V and J ends, which lost 5 bases and 12 bases, there was a span of 17 bases. In DNA, the CDR3 is TGTGCCAGCAGCCTAATCACTGCTTCCGGGCAGTTCTTC. Its translation is CASSLITASGQFF.

The chain couples TRBV5-6 to TRBJ2-7; D call uncertain. CDR1 and CDR2 from the germline V gene are SGHDT and YYEEEE. V lost 0 bases, J lost 3 bases, and 4 bases lay in between. The CDR3 consists of 12 residues. The CDR3 here is CASSLAHYEQYF. Written as DNA, the CDR3 is TGTGCCAGCAGCTTGGCCCACTACGAGCAGTACTTC. Full variable domain (outside the CDR3, taken from reference TRBV5-6 and TRBJ2-7): DAGVTQSPTHLIKTRGQQVTLRCSPKSGHDTVSWYQQALGQGPQFIFQYYEEEERQRGNFPDRFSGHQFPNYSSELNVNALLLGDSALYLCASSLAHYEQYFGPGTRLTVT.

The gene calls are TRBV3-1 (or the pseudogene TRBV3-2) and TRBJ1-1; TRBD1 agrees at 7 bases. CDR3 length: 13 residues. V was pared by 0 bases and J by 10 bases, with 5 bases of the junction left unmatched. Germline V CDR1 and CDR2: LGHDT, YNNKEL (reference sequence). Written as DNA, the CDR3 is TGTGCCAGCAGCCAAGAGGAAGGGGGCAGAGCTTTCTTT. It is translated as CASSQEEGGRAFF.

The gene calls are TRBV6-5 and TRBJ2-3; tentative D call: TRBD2 (5 bases). Per germline, CDR1 MNHEY and CDR2 SVGAGI. The CDR3 totals 13 residues. Trimming cost V 6 bases and J 6 bases, with 13 bases left between them. The CDR3 is CASRAAGEDTQYF. In nucleotides, the CDR3 is TGTGCCAGCAGGGCAGCTGGGGAGGATACGCAGTATTTT.